The 14 T cell receptor beta chains given below trace back to one sample, sequenced in a study of shared clonotypes between healthy human individuals. TCRdb's table, derived via immunoSEQ multiplex PCR, lists solely in-frame clones and lacks some. The table includes 2.5 million or so clones, around nine tenths detected once. Sequencing was performed on naive CD4+ T cells sorted from blood. Subset reported: CD45RA+ positively selected. These receptors were taken from a man between 18 and 35 years old in good health.

The chain joins TRBV5-5 to TRBJ1-2; no clear D gene. The germline V gene has CDR1 SGHKS and CDR2 YYEKEE (reference sequence). This CDR3 has 15 residues. Deletions cut 0 bases from V and 0 bases from J, with 9 bases between. The CDR3 DNA reads as TGTGCCAGCAGCTTGGCTCCAGACTCTAACTATGGCTACACCTTC. This gives the protein CASSLAPDSNYGYTF.

The V call is TRBV2, the J call TRBJ2-1; 10 bases align to TRBD2. There are 14 residues in the CDR3. Germline V gene lookup returns CDR1 SNHLY and CDR2 FYNNEI. J lost 14 bases, V lost 10 bases, and 17 bases had no gene match. The chain's CDR3 is CATRTGTSVGKEFF. The CDR3 DNA follows: TGTGCCACCCGAACCGGGACTAGCGTAGGGAAGGAGTTCTTC.

The chain is built from TRBV12-2 and TRBJ1-1. TRBV12-2 is designated a pseudogene. CDR3 length equals 17 residues. The CDR3 DNA follows: TGTGCAAGTCGTCCACCGGATTTTAGGCAGACTAACACTGAAGCTTTCTTT. Amino acids: CASRPPDFRQTNTEAFF.

The chain has TRBV9 and TRBJ2-1; D remains unclear. Germline loops: CDR1 SGDLS, CDR2 YYNGEE. Trimming cost V 0 bases and J 9 bases, with 16 bases left between them. This CDR3 spans 15 amino acids. The chain's CDR3 is CASSVAGSGPGEQFF. In DNA, the CDR3 is TGTGCCAGCAGCGTAGCTGGGTCGGGCCCGGGTGAGCAGTTCTTC.

The chain recombines TRBV6-5 with TRBJ1-5; D not resolved. The ends were cut back, 1 base at V and 6 bases at J, with 7 bases in the middle. CDR1 and CDR2 (germline): MNHEY, SVGAGI. CDR3 length: 13 residues. DNA for the CDR3: TGTGCCAGCAGTTACTATAGCGGTCAGCCCCAGCATTTT. This gives the protein CASSYYSGQPQHF.

The chain has TRBV11-2 and TRBJ2-1, with TRBD2 identical over 8 bases. V dropped 5 bases and J dropped 0; count of bases not matched to a gene: 9. The CDR3 is 17 residues long. CDR1 is SGHAT and CDR2 is FQNNGV in the germline V gene. CDR3 DNA: TGTGCCAGCAGCCCGAGCGGGGGTACAAGCTCCTACAATGAGCAGTTCTTC. It yields the protein CASSPSGGTSSYNEQFF.

The rearrangement uses TRBV5-1 and TRBJ2-7; the D is unclear. Trimming removed 4 bases from V and 2 bases from J, with 13 bases in between. In germline, CDR1 is SGHRS, CDR2 YFSETQ. The CDR3 contains 14 residues. This chain's CDR3 is CASSGKAATYEQYF. CDR3 coding DNA: TGCGCCAGCAGCGGGAAAGCAGCGACCTACGAGCAGTACTTC.

V is TRBV28 and J is TRBJ1-2; possible D gene TRBD1, 6 bases. Germline-derived CDR1 and CDR2 are MDHEN and SYDVKM. The CDR3 runs to 13 residues. Between the trimmed V and J ends, which lost 7 bases and 7 bases, there was a span of 16 bases. CDR3 in amino acids: CASTPLGARGYTF. CDR3 coding DNA: TGTGCCAGCACCCCCCTGGGGGCGCGTGGCTACACCTTC.

V and J are TRBV5-1 and TRBJ2-2, with TRBD2 identical over 7 bases. The CDR3 loop spans 15 amino acids. Germline V gene data show CDR1 as SGHRS and CDR2 as YFSETQ. V trimming: 5 bases; J trimming: 7 bases; junction bases outside the gene matches: 11. The CDR3 sequence is CASRPTSGKDGELFF. The CDR3 DNA reads as TGCGCCAGCAGACCTACAAGCGGGAAAGACGGGGAGCTGTTTTTT.

This clone was observed a few times. This rearrangement joins TRBV7-3 to TRBJ1-1; D not resolved. Trimming pared 5 bases from V and 1 base from J, leaving 8 bases between. CDR3 size: 13 residues. Germline values: CDR1 SGHTA, CDR2 FQGTGA. This chain's CDR3 is CASSPRKNTEAFF. The CDR3 DNA reads as TGTGCCAGCAGCCCACGGAAGAACACTGAAGCTTTCTTT.

The chain employs TRBV10-3 and TRBJ1-2, with D hard to call. V gave up 9 bases and J gave up 1 base, with 12 bases separating them. This CDR3 spans 13 amino acids. Germline V gene sequence: CDR1 ENHRY, CDR2 SYGVKD. CDR3 in amino acids: CAIMADFNYGYTF. For the CDR3, the DNA is TGTGCCATAATGGCAGACTTTAACTATGGCTACACCTTC.

The count of this clone is one. This chain connects TRBV5-1 to TRBJ2-4; 7 positions agree with TRBD2. The ends lost 0 bases at V and 8 bases at J; junction bases unmatched: 5. CDR1 is SGHRS and CDR2 is YFSETQ in the germline V gene. The CDR3 has 14 residues. The chain's CDR3 is CASSLGTRADIQYF. The DNA for the CDR3 is TGCGCCAGCAGCTTGGGGACTAGGGCTGACATTCAGTACTTC.

V and J are TRBV6-5 and TRBJ2-7; perhaps TRBD1 as D (6 bases). The germline V gene encodes CDR1 MNHEY and CDR2 SVGAGI. Trimming took off 2 bases at V and 0 bases at J, with 14 bases between the two ends. The CDR3 totals 16 residues. The CDR3 nucleotides read TGTGCCAGCAGTTACACTTCGGCAGGGGCCTCCTACGAGCAGTACTTC. Amino acids: CASSYTSAGASYEQYF.

The V gene is TRBV5-1, the J gene TRBJ1-1, with D possibly being TRBD1 (6 bases). CDR1 and CDR2 (germline): SGHRS, YFSETQ. This CDR3 has 14 residues. V lost 4 bases to trimming and J lost 6 bases, with 16 bases between them. In nucleotides, the CDR3 is TGCGCCAGCAGCCCCTGGTTAGGGGGGGCTGAAGCTTTCTTT. Amino acid sequence: CASSPWLGGAEAFF.